The rows below give T cell receptor beta chains drawn from one sample of a study of blood T cell repertoires in COVID-19. The protocol was immunoSEQ multiplex PCR, while the TCRdb copy is restricted to in-frame clones and leaves out a portion. The sample has approximately 200,000 clones, around four fifths seen once; the top ten hold about 4.8%. The sequenced sample consisted of peripheral blood. These receptors originate from a woman aged 30 to 39 with acute or convalescent COVID-19. The CDR3 runs from the conserved cysteine through the conserved F or W. The D gene is left open where the match is weak. Clone size appears in some rows only: once, few, many, or a class for an expanded clone.

clone_size j_call v_call d_call cdr3_aa cdr3_nt
. TRBJ2-2 TRBV11-2 . CASSATGLLELFF TGTGCCAGCAGCGCAACGGGACTTCTGGAGCTGTTTTTT
once TRBJ2-7 TRBV6-1 TRBD1 CASSEVYGRTGSYEQYF TGTGCCAGCAGTGAAGTTTATGGGAGGACAGGGAGCTACGAGCAGTACTTC
. TRBJ1-4 TRBV4-3 TRBD1 CASSQGPGQGNEKLFF TGCGCCAGCAGCCAAGGTCCGGGACAGGGGAATGAAAAACTGTTTTTT
. TRBJ2-7 TRBV6-5 . CASTIGVGSHYEQYF TGTGCCAGCACCATAGGGGTGGGTAGCCACTACGAGCAGTACTTC
. TRBJ2-5 TRBV12-3/TRBV12-4 . CASSFSGETQYF TGTGCCAGCAGTTTCTCGGGGGAGACCCAGTACTTC
. TRBJ1-2 TRBV6-5 . CASSFWQGSGYTF TGTGCCAGCAGTTTTTGGCAGGGTAGTGGCTACACCTTC
. TRBJ1-2 TRBV27 . CASSQLQGTNYGYTF TGTGCCAGCAGCCAACTCCAGGGAACTAACTATGGCTACACCTTC
. TRBJ2-1 TRBV25-1 TRBD1 CASSGRTGDNEQFF TGTGCCAGCAGCGGAAGGACAGGGGACAATGAGCAGTTCTTC
. TRBJ2-4 TRBV5-4 . CASSLGASPAKNIQYF TGTGCCAGCAGCTTGGGAGCTAGCCCCGCCAAAAACATTCAGTACTTC
. TRBJ2-1 TRBV5-1 TRBD2 CASSGTSGSSSEQFF TGCGCCAGCAGCGGGACTAGCGGGAGCTCCAGTGAGCAGTTCTTC
. TRBJ1-6 TRBV27 TRBD1 CASSGDRARGSIISPLHF TGTGCCAGCAGCGGAGACAGGGCCCGAGGGAGCATAATTTCACCCCTCCACTTT
. TRBJ1-2 TRBV4-1 . CASSPRDTGYYGYTF TGCGCCAGCAGCCCCCGGGACACGGGATACTATGGCTACACCTTC
. TRBJ1-2 TRBV7-8 TRBD1 CASTPTRTGHYGYTF TGTGCCAGCACCCCCACCCGGACAGGGCACTATGGCTACACCTTC
once TRBJ2-1 TRBV5-1 TRBD2 CASSFRSAGVGNNEQFF TGCGCCAGCAGCTTCCGGAGCGCGGGAGTGGGAAACAATGAGCAGTTCTTC
. TRBJ1-1 TRBV2 TRBD1 CASIYDRGMNTEAFF TGTGCCAGCATATACGACAGGGGGATGAACACTGAAGCTTTCTTT
. TRBJ1-1 TRBV3-1/TRBV3-2 TRBD1 CASSQAGGSTEAFF TGTGCCAGCAGCCAAGCAGGGGGATCGACTGAAGCTTTCTTT
. TRBJ2-3 TRBV7-9 . CASSPGQGVNPQYF TGTGCCAGCAGCCCTGGCCAGGGCGTTAACCCGCAGTATTTT
. TRBJ2-7 TRBV15 . CATGRGTYEQYF TGTGCCACCGGAAGGGGTACGTACGAGCAGTACTTC
once TRBJ2-7 TRBV28 . CASSLGAADYEQYF TGTGCCAGCAGTTTAGGGGCAGCCGACTACGAGCAGTACTTC
. TRBJ2-1 TRBV12-3/TRBV12-4 . CASSQAGYNEQFF TGTGCCAGCAGCCAGGCAGGGTACAATGAGCAGTTCTTC
many TRBJ2-7 TRBV27 TRBD2 CASSSLVSGSGYEQYF TGTGCCAGCAGTTCCCTTGTAAGCGGGAGTGGGTACGAGCAGTACTTC
. TRBJ2-7 TRBV9 TRBD2 CASSLSGSRSYEQYF TGTGCCAGCAGCCTCAGCGGGAGTCGGTCCTACGAGCAGTACTTC
once TRBJ2-7 TRBV7-8 . CASSLALSRSSSYEQYF TGTGCCAGCAGCTTAGCCTTAAGTCGAAGTAGCTCCTACGAGCAGTACTTC
few TRBJ1-2 TRBV11-2 TRBD1 CASSIGTGARTGYTF TGTGCCAGCAGCATCGGGACAGGCGCCAGGACCGGCTACACCTTC
. TRBJ2-7 TRBV11-3 . CASSSGLPPREQYF TGTGCCAGCAGCTCGGGACTCCCTCCTAGAGAGCAGTACTTC
. TRBJ2-6 TRBV7-3 TRBD1 CASSPQGKSGANVLTF TGTGCCAGCAGCCCACAGGGGAAGTCTGGGGCCAACGTCCTGACTTTC
. TRBJ2-1 TRBV27 TRBD2 CASSSTTSGRGDEQFF TGTGCCAGCAGTTCCACGACTAGCGGGAGAGGGGATGAGCAGTTCTTC
. TRBJ1-2 TRBV27 TRBD1 CASRSGQNSLYGYTF TGTGCCAGCAGGTCGGGACAGAACTCACTTTATGGCTACACCTTC
. TRBJ1-5 TRBV6-1 . CASSEPWDTGPHF TGTGCCAGCAGTGAACCGTGGGACACCGGGCCGCATTTT
. TRBJ1-5 TRBV7-9 TRBD1 CASSPPGGRHDQPQHF TGTGCCAGCAGCCCACCAGGGGGGAGGCACGATCAGCCCCAGCATTTT
few TRBJ1-1 TRBV10-2 . CASSESRVLNTEAFF TGCGCCAGCAGTGAGTCCCGGGTTCTGAACACTGAAGCTTTCTTT
. TRBJ1-5 TRBV30 . CAWSETGNQPQHF TGTGCCTGGAGTGAAACAGGCAATCAGCCCCAGCATTTT
. TRBJ1-4 TRBV12-3/TRBV12-4 . CASSTSGKLFF TGTGCCAGCAGTACCTCGGGGAAACTGTTTTTT
. TRBJ2-2 TRBV27 . CASSLYGDTGELFF TGTGCCAGCAGTTTATACGGGGACACCGGGGAGCTGTTTTTT
. TRBJ1-1 TRBV2 TRBD1 CASSVTGFTEAFF TGTGCCAGCAGTGTGACAGGGTTCACTGAAGCTTTCTTT
. TRBJ1-3 TRBV11-2 TRBD1 CASSLTQGVAGNTIYF TGTGCCAGCAGCCTTACACAGGGGGTGGCTGGAAACACCATATATTTT
once TRBJ2-7 TRBV6-5 TRBD1 CASSPTTGGNYEQYF TGTGCCAGCAGTCCAACGACAGGGGGGAACTACGAGCAGTACTTC
. TRBJ1-6 TRBV6-6 . CASSPGGRNSPLHF TGTGCCAGCAGTCCGGGTGGGAGAAATTCACCCCTCCACTTT
. TRBJ1-2 TRBV4-3 . CASSQSVSLANYGYTF TGCGCCAGCAGCCAATCGGTGTCATTAGCTAACTATGGCTACACCTTC
. TRBJ2-2 TRBV4-1 TRBD2 CASSQGSTSGGELFF TGCGCCAGCAGCCAAGGGTCGACTAGCGGAGGGGAGCTGTTTTTT
. TRBJ2-5 TRBV25-1 . CASSESTGPKGTQYF TGTGCCAGCAGTGAGTCGACAGGCCCTAAGGGGACCCAGTACTTC
. TRBJ2-3 TRBV7-9 TRBD2 CASSQGTSGRADIDTQYF TGTGCCAGCAGCCAAGGGACTAGCGGGAGGGCCGATATAGATACGCAGTATTTT
. TRBJ2-7 TRBV19 TRBD2 CASSNREGYEQYF TGTGCCAGTAGTAACCGGGAGGGCTACGAGCAGTACTTC
. TRBJ1-1 TRBV20-1 . CSARVIEAFF TGCAGTGCTAGAGTTATCGAAGCTTTCTTT
. TRBJ1-1 TRBV3-1/TRBV3-2 . CASSQDHGQVNTEAFF TGTGCCAGCAGCCAAGATCACGGTCAGGTTAACACTGAAGCTTTCTTT
. TRBJ1-4 TRBV4-1 . CASSQVPTGGYRNEKLFF TGCGCCAGCAGCCAAGTTCCCACTGGGGGCTACAGGAATGAAAAACTGTTTTTT
. TRBJ1-3 TRBV5-8 . CASSLEVGGHTIYF TGTGCCAGCAGCTTGGAAGTCGGGGGGCACACCATATATTTT
. TRBJ2-1 TRBV19 TRBD2 CASSIFGLAGGVGIDNEQFF TGTGCCAGTAGTATTTTCGGACTAGCGGGAGGGGTAGGTATCGACAATGAGCAGTTCTTC
few TRBJ2-1 TRBV7-2 TRBD1 CASSSGQASYNEQFF TGTGCCAGCAGCTCCGGACAGGCCTCCTACAATGAGCAGTTCTTC
. TRBJ2-7 TRBV11-3 . CASSRDFLSYEQYF TGTGCCAGCAGCCGGGACTTTCTGTCCTACGAGCAGTACTTC
. TRBJ2-1 TRBV7-2 TRBD2 CASSASRAGGSEQFF TGTGCCAGCAGCGCAAGCCGCGCGGGGGGGTCTGAGCAGTTCTTC
. TRBJ2-2 TRBV5-1 . CASSFLGGGPNTGELFF TGCGCCAGCAGCTTCCTAGGCGGGGGCCCGAACACCGGGGAGCTGTTTTTT
. TRBJ1-2 TRBV4-2 . CASGGSVRDEGGYTF TGTGCCAGCGGGGGCTCTGTCAGGGATGAAGGTGGCTACACCTTC
. TRBJ1-3 TRBV19 TRBD1 CASRDRGIAGNTIYF TGTGCCAGCAGGGACAGGGGGATCGCTGGAAACACCATATATTTT
. TRBJ1-1 TRBV15 . CATSRDLGGDTEAFF TGTGCCACCAGCAGAGATTTAGGGGGGGACACTGAAGCTTTCTTT